This T cell receptor (beta chain) was sequenced for a study of cytomegalovirus exposure and HLA in healthy donors. Study information: The 95 to 150 validation repertoires, a later analysis reported, used the same platform as the approximately 700 first-cohort repertoires.

Trimming pared 0 bases from V and 6 bases from J, leaving 17 bases between. The CDR3 consists of 16 residues. Germline loops: CDR1 MNHEY, CDR2 SVGAGI. Assay used: immunoSEQ multiplex PCR; TCRdb lists only in-frame clones, some missing. The table lists 250,000 to 400,000 clones, approximately 90% of them singletons. This clone occurred a few times. Antigen specificity is unknown. The donors were members of the validation cohort comprising 120 subjects, separate from the roughly 680-subject first cohort. General study results and limits: The authors enumerated 180 or so TCR beta chains as linked to cytomegalovirus. Diagnosis of cytomegalovirus status made by the classifier reportedly showed high specificity and sensitivity.

This TCR was sampled from a woman in her thirties in good health and CMV-seropositive. The sequencing input was PBMCs. The V and J genes are TRBV6-5 and TRBJ1-1; D not certain. CDR3 in amino acids: CASSYSSSRVDAEAFF. The CDR3 DNA sequence: TGTGCCAGCAGTTACTCGAGTTCTAGGGTCGACGCTGAAGCTTTCTTT.